The following is a TCR beta chain sequence with its context. Assay: immunoSEQ multiplex PCR; the TCRdb copy retains only in-frame clones and omits some. The table includes under 200,000 clones, less than 95% detected once. Germline V gene lookup returns CDR1 SQVTM and CDR2 ANQGSEA. The CDR3 extends over 12 amino acids. V lost 3 bases, J lost 4 bases, and 7 bases lay in between. This entry is derived from a study of T cell responses to AZD1222 COVID-19 vaccine. About the study: Pooling of second doses given at about 4 or about 12 weeks was done.

The clonotype originates from an adult in good health. Sample: peripheral blood, taken on day 0 of AZD1222 vaccination. The gene calls are TRBV29-1 and TRBJ1-5; D is possibly TRBD1 (5 bases). The CDR3: CSVETANQPQHF. The DNA of the CDR3 is TGCAGCGTTGAGACAGCGAATCAGCCCCAGCATTTT.